There are many counts of the clone carrying this TCR beta chain. Its antigen remains unknown. This specimen belongs to a study of CD8 T cells in ankylosing spondylitis. TCRdb re-called the 5' RACE reads with MiXCR, one entry per CDR3 protein. This table holds roughly 48,000 distinct CDR3 sequences, 7.4% found once. General study points: Reactive arthritis synovial fluid and blood were previously reported to contain some motif variants. Relatively scarce in peripheral blood, disease-linked clones were CD8+.

The CDR3 runs to 11 residues. Germline V lookup: CDR1 MNHEY, CDR2 SMNVEV (reference sequence). The V end was cut by 7 bases, the J end by 8 bases, with 11 bases between. Sequencing was done on a sample of blood, either unsorted or a sorted T cell fraction (not recorded which). The TCR was taken from a female donor with ankylosing spondylitis or in good health (not recorded which). The chain couples TRBV27 to TRBJ2-5; D unclear. The CDR3, as DNA: TGTGCCAGCACGGACGGCCATACCCAGTACTTC. As protein: CASTDGHTQYF.